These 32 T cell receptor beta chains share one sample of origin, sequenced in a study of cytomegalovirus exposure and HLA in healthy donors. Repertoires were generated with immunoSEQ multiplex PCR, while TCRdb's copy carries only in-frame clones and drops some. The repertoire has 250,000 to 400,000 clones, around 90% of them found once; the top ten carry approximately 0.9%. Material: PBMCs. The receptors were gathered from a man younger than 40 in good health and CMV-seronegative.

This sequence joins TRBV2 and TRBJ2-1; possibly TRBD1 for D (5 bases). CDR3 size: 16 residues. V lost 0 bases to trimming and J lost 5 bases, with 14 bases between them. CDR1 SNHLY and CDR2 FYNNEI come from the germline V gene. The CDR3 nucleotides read TGTGCCAGCAGTGAAGCAGGGGTTTCCGTCCACAATGAGCAGTTCTTC. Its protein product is CASSEAGVSVHNEQFF.

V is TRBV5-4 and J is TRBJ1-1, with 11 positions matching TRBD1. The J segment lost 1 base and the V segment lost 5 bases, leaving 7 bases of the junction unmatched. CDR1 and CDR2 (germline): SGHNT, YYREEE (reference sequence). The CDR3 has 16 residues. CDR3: CASRNGQGAQNTEAFF. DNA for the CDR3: TGTGCCAGCAGAAATGGACAGGGGGCGCAGAACACTGAAGCTTTCTTT.

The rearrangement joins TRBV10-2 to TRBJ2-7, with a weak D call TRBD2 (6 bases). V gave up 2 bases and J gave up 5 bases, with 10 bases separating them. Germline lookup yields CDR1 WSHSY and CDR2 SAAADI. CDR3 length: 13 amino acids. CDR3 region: CASSEAGRHEQYF. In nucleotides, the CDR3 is TGCGCCAGCAGTGAGGCAGGGAGGCACGAGCAGTACTTC.

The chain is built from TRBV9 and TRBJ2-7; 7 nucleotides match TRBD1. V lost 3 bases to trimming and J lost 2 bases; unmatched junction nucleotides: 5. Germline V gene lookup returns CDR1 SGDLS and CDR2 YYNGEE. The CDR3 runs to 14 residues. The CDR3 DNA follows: TGTGCCAGCAGCGCGTGGGACAGCACCTACGAGCAGTACTTC. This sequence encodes CASSAWDSTYEQYF. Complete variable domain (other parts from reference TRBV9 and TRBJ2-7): DSGVTQTPKHLITATGQRVTLRCSPRSGDLSVYWYQQSLDQGLQFLIQYYNGEERAKGNILERFSAQQFPDLHSELNLSSLELGDSALYFCASSAWDSTYEQYFGPGTRLTVT.

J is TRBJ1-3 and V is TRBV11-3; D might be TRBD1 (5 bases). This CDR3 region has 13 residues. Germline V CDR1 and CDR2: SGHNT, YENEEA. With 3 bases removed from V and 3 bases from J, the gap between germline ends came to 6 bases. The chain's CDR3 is CASSFDSGNTIYF. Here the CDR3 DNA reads TGTGCCAGCAGCTTTGACAGTGGAAACACCATATATTTT.

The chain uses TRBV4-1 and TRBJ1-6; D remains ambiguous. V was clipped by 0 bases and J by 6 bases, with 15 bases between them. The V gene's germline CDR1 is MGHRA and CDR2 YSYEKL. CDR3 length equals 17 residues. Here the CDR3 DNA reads TGCGCCAGCAGCCAAGATCTAGAACCGAGTACTAATTCACCCCTCCACTTT. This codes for CASSQDLEPSTNSPLHF.

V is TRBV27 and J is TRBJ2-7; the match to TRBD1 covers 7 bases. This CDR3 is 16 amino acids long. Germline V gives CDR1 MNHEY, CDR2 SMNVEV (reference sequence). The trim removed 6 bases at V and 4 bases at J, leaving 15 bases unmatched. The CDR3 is CASRPGQEVLLYEQYF. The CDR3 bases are TGTGCCAGCAGGCCAGGACAGGAAGTTCTTCTTTACGAGCAGTACTTC.

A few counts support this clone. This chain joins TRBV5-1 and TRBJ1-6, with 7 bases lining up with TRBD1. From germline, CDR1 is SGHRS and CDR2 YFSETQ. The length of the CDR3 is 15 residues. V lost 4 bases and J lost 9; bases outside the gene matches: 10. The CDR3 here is CASSPLTGSTSPLHF. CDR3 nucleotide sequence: TGCGCCAGCAGCCCGTTGACAGGGTCGACTTCACCCCTCCACTTT. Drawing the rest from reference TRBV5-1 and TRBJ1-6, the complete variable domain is KAGVTQTPRYLIKTRGQQVTLSCSPISGHRSVSWYQQTPGQGLQFLFEYFSETQRNKGNFPGRFSGRQFSNSRSEMNVSTLELGDSALYLCASSPLTGSTSPLHFGNGTRLTVT.

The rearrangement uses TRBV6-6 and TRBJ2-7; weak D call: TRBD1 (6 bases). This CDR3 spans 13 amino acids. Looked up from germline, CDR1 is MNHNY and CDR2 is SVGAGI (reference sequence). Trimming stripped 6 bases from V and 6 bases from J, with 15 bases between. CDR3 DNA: TGTGCCAGCAGGCACCCCACAGGGATCGAGCAGTACTTC. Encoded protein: CASRHPTGIEQYF.

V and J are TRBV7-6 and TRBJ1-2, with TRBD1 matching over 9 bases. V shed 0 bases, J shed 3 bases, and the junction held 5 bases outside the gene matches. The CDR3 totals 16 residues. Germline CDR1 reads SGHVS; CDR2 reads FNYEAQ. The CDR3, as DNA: TGTGCCAGCAGCTTAGCGCTGGACAGGGGCGACTATGGCTACACCTTC. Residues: CASSLALDRGDYGYTF.

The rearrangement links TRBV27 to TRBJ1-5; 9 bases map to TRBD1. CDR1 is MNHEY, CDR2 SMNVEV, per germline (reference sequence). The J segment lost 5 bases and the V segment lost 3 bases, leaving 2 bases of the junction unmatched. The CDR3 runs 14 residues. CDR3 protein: CASSFGTGHQPQHF. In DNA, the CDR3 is TGTGCCAGCAGTTTCGGGACAGGGCATCAGCCCCAGCATTTT.

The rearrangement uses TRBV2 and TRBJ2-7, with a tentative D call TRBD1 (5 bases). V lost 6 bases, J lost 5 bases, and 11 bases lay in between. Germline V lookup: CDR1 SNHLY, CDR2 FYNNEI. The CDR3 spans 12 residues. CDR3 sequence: CASRGRVNEQYF. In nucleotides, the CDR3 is TGTGCCAGCAGGGGGCGAGTCAACGAGCAGTACTTC.

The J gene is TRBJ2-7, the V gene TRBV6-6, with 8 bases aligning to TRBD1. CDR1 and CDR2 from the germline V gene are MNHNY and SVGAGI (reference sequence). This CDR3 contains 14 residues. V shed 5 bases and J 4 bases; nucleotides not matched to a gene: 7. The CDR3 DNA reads TGTGCCAGCAGTCCAGACAGGGGTTCATACGAGCAGTACTTC. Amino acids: CASSPDRGSYEQYF.

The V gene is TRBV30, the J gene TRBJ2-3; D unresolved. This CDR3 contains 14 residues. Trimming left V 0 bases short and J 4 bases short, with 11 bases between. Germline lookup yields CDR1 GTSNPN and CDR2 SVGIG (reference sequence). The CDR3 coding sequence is TGTGCCTGGAGTGTTGGAGAGTGGGCAGATACGCAGTATTTT. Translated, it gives CAWSVGEWADTQYF.

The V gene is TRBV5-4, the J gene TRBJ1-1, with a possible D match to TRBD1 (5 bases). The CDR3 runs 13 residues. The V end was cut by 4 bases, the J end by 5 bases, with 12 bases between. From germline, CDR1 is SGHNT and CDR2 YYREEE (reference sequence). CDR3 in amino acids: CASSPGGTTEAFF. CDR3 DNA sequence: TGTGCCAGCAGCCCGGGCGGGACTACTGAAGCTTTCTTT. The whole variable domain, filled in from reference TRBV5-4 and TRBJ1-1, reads ETGVTQSPTHLIKTRGQQVTLRCSSQSGHNTVSWYQQALGQGPQFIFQYYREEENGRGNFPPRFSGLQFPNYSSELNVNALELDDSALYLCASSPGGTTEAFFGQGTRLTVV.

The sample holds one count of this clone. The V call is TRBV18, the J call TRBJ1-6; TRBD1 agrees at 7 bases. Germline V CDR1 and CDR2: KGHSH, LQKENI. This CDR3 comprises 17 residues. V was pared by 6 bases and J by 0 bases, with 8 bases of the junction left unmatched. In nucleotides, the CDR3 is TGTGCCAGCTCGGACCTCAGGGGGAGCTCCTATAATTCACCCCTCCACTTT. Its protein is CASSDLRGSSYNSPLHF.

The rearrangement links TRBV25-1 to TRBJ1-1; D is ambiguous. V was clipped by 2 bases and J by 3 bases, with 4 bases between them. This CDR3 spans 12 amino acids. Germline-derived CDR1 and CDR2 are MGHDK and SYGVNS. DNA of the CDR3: TGTGCCAGCAGTGAAGGCCACACTGAAGCTTTCTTT. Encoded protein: CASSEGHTEAFF.

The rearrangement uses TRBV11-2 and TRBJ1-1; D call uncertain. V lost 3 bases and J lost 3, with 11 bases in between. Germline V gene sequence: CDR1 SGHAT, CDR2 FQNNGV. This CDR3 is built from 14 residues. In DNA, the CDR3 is TGTGCCAGCAGCTTGTTTTTCGGGGACACTGAAGCTTTCTTT. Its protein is CASSLFFGDTEAFF.

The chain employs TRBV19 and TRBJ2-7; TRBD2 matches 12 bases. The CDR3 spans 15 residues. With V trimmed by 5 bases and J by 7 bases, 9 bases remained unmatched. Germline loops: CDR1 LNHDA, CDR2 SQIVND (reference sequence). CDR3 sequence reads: CASSDGLAGLYEQYF. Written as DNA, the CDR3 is TGTGCCAGTAGTGATGGACTAGCGGGGTTGTATGAGCAGTACTTC.

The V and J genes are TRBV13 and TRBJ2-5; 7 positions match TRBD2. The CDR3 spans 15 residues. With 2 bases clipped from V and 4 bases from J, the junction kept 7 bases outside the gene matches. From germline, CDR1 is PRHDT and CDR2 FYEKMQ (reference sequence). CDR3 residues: CASSLRGGGVETQYF. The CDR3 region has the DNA TGTGCCAGCAGCTTACGTGGGGGAGGGGTAGAGACCCAGTACTTC.

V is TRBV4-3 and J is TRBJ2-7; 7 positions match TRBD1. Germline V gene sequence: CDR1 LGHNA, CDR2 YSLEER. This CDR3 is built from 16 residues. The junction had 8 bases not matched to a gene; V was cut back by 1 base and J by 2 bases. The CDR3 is CASSQGGTGAPYEQYF. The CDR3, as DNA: TGCGCCAGCAGCCAAGGGGGAACAGGGGCCCCCTACGAGCAGTACTTC.

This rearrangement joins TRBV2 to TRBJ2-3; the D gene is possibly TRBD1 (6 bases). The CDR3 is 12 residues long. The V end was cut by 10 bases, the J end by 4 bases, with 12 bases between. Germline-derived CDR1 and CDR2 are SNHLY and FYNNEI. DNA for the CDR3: TGTGCCACCCGAGGGGGTGCAGATACGCAGTATTTT. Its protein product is CATRGGADTQYF.

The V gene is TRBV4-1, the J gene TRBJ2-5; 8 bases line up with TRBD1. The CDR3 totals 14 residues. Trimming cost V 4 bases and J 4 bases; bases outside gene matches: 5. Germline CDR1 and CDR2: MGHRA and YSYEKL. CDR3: CASSRTGLRETQYF. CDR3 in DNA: TGCGCCAGCAGCCGGACAGGGTTGCGAGAGACCCAGTACTTC.

DNA of the CDR3: TGCGCCAGCAGCTTGGCTAGCGGGGTGTTAGAGACCCAGTACTTC. This translates into CASSLASGVLETQYF. This chain links TRBV5-1 with TRBJ2-5; TRBD2 agrees at 9 bases. The CDR3 extends over 15 amino acids. V lost 0 bases and J lost 4; bases outside the gene matches: 4. CDR1 is SGHRS and CDR2 is YFSETQ in the germline V gene.

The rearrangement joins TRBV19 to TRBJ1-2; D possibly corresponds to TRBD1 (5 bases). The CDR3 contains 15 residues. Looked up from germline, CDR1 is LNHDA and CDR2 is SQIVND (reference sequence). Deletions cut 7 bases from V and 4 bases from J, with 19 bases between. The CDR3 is CASKPGRGSGYGYTF. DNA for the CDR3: TGTGCCAGTAAGCCGGGCCGGGGGTCTGGCTATGGCTACACCTTC.

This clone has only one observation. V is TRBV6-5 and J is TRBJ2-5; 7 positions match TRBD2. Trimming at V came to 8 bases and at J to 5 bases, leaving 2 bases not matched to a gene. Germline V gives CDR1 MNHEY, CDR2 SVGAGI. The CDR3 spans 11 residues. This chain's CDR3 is CASGRAETQYF. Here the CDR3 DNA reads TGTGCCAGCGGGAGGGCGGAGACCCAGTACTTC.

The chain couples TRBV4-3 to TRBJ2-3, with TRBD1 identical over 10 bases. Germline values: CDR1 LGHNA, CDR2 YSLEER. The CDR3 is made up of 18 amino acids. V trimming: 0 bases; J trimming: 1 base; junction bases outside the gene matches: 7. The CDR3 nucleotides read TGCGCCAGCAGCCAAGAGAGGGGACAGGGGAGGGGCACAGATACGCAGTATTTT. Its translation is CASSQERGQGRGTDTQYF.

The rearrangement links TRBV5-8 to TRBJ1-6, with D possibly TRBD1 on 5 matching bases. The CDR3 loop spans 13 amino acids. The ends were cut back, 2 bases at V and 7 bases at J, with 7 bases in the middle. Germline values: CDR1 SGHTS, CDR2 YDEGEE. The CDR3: CASSFGGNSPLHF. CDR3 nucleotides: TGTGCCAGCAGCTTTGGGGGGAATTCACCCCTCCACTTT.

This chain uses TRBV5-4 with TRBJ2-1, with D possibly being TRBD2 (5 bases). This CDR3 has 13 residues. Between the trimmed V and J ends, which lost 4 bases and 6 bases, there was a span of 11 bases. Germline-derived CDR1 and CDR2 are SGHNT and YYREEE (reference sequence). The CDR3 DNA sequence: TGTGCCAGCAGCCCGGACGGGATCAATGAGCAGTTCTTC. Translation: CASSPDGINEQFF.

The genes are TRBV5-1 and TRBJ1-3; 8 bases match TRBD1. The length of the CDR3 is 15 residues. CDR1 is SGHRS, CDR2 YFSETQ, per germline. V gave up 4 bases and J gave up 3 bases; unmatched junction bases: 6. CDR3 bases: TGCGCCAGCAGCACAGACAGGGGAGTTGGAAACACCATATATTTT. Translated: CASSTDRGVGNTIYF.

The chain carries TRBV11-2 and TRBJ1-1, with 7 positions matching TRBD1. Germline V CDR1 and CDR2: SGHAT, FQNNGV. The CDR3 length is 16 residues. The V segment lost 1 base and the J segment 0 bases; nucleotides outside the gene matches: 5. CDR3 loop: CASSLGGTVMNTEAFF. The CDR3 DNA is TGTGCCAGCAGCTTAGGGGGGACAGTCATGAACACTGAAGCTTTCTTT.

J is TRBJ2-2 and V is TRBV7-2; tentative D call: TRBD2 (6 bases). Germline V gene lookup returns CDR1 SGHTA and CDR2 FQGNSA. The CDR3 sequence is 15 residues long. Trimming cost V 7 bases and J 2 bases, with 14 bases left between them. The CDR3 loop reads CASTTRRGNTGELFF. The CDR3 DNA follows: TGTGCCAGCACCACGCGGAGGGGCAACACCGGGGAGCTGTTTTTT.